The 3 T cell receptor beta chains reported below all come from one sample, sequenced in a study of cytomegalovirus exposure and HLA in healthy donors. The PCR employed 60 Vbeta primers together with 13 Jbeta primers. Assay used: immunoSEQ multiplex PCR; TCRdb lists only in-frame clones, some missing. The profile covers about 200,000 clones, with around 83% appearing a single time and around 2.7% taken by the ten largest. Material: PBMCs. Every receptor here comes from a middle-aged woman in good health and CMV-seronegative.

This chain connects TRBV29-1 to TRBJ2-7; 14 bases align to TRBD2. The CDR3 covers 13 residues. CDR1 and CDR2 from the germline V gene are SQVTM and ANQGSEA. V lost 5 bases to trimming and J lost 5 bases; unmatched junction nucleotides: 2. The CDR3 is CSVRLAGGNEQYF. CDR3 coding DNA: TGCAGCGTTCGACTAGCGGGAGGGAACGAGCAGTACTTC.

A word on this clone: One end of the junction fails to match germline, which may point to a read error. V usage is TRBV6-5 and J usage is TRBJ1-1; D gene uncertain. Germline CDR1 MNHEY, CDR2 SVGAGI. CDR3 size: 13 residues. CDR3 region: CASSYSEGGEAFF. The CDR3, as DNA: TGTGCCAGCAGCTACTCCGAGGGAGGGGAAGCTTTCTTT.

The rearrangement joins TRBV7-2 to TRBJ2-5; weak D call: TRBD1 (5 bases). The germline V and J ends were trimmed by 2 bases and 5 bases, with 9 bases remaining between them. Per germline, CDR1 SGHTA and CDR2 FQGNSA. The CDR3 has 13 amino acids. The CDR3 nucleotides are TGTGCCAGCAGCTTAAGGGGCAGGGAGACCCAGTACTTC. It yields the protein CASSLRGRETQYF. Based on the CDR3 plus reference TRBV7-2 and TRBJ2-5, the full variable domain is GAGVSQSPSNKVTEKGKDVELRCDPISGHTALYWYRQSLGQGLEFLIYFQGNSAPDKSGLPSDRFSAERTGGSVSTLTIQRTQQEDSAVYLCASSLRGRETQYFGPGTRLLVL.